This T cell receptor beta chain was found in a study of shared clonotypes between healthy human individuals. Background on the study: For every donor, three CD4 naive, three CD4 memory, two CD8 naive and one CD8 memory plates were used.

The CDR3 is 13 residues long. Germline-derived CDR1 and CDR2 are KGHSH and LQKENI. With 3 bases removed from V and 8 bases from J, the gap between germline ends came to 10 bases. Original analysis: Junction-only immunoSEQ data arrived without quality scores, meaning filtering differed. This table comes from immunoSEQ multiplex PCR, and its TCRdb copy is limited to in-frame clones, with some not included. That table gives V, J and clone size, and the DNA gave D and trimming. The sample gives around 1.4 million clones, just under 99% of which show up once; 0.36% is in the top ten. Healthy adults negative for HIV, lacking recent acute infections or vaccinations, served as donors. This clone was seen only once.

Material for sequencing was naive CD4+ T cells sorted from blood. As to subset: CD45RA+ positively selected. The sequence was collected from a man aged 30 to 45 in good health. The chain joins TRBV18 to TRBJ1-4, with D tentatively TRBD1 (6 bases). The CDR3 DNA sequence: TGTGCCAGCTCACCCTCCGGGGGCGAAAAACTGTTTTTT. Translation: CASSPSGGEKLFF.